This T cell receptor beta chain was profiled in a study of cytomegalovirus exposure and HLA in healthy donors. In the study overall: Unique TCR beta sequences numbering 95 million to 130 million came from around 180 million T cells in an earlier analysis.

In the PCR, 60 Vbeta and 13 Jbeta primers were used. Sequencing used immunoSEQ multiplex PCR; TCRdb keeps in-frame clones, though not all of them. The data show approximately 190,000 clones, and the top ten clones hold around 6%. Germline CDR1 SGHDT, CDR2 YYEEEE. CDR3 length equals 13 residues. V was clipped by 4 bases and J by 3 bases; unmatched bases: 3. General study results and limits: A list of 150 to 200 TCR beta chains associated with cytomegalovirus was given. Among the CMV-associated chains, a few were confirmed in vitro as specific for CMV antigens. A later analysis by the authors found several of the most significant clusters apparently linked to common viral pathogens.

A word on this clone: The antigen is undetermined.

The clonotype was recovered from a young man in good health and CMV-seronegative. Sample: PBMCs. The chain is built from TRBV5-6 and TRBJ2-7; 8 nucleotides line up with TRBD1. CDR3 residues: CASSPTGGYEQYF. The CDR3 DNA reads as TGTGCCAGCAGCCCAACAGGGGGCTACGAGCAGTACTTC.